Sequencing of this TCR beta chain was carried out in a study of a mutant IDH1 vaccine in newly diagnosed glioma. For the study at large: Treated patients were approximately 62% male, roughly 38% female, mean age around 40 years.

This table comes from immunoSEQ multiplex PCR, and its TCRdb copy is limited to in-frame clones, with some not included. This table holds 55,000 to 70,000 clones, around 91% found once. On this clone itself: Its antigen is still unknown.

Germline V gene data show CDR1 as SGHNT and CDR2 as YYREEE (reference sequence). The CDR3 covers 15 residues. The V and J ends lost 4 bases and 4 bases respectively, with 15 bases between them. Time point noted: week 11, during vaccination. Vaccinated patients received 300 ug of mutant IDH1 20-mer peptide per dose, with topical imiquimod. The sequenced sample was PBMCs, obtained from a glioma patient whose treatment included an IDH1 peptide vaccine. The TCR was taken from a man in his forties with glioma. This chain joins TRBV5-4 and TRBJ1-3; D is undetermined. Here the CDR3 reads CASSPGPTPGNTIYF. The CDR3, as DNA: TGTGCCAGCAGCCCCGGGCCCACTCCGGGAAACACCATATATTTT.